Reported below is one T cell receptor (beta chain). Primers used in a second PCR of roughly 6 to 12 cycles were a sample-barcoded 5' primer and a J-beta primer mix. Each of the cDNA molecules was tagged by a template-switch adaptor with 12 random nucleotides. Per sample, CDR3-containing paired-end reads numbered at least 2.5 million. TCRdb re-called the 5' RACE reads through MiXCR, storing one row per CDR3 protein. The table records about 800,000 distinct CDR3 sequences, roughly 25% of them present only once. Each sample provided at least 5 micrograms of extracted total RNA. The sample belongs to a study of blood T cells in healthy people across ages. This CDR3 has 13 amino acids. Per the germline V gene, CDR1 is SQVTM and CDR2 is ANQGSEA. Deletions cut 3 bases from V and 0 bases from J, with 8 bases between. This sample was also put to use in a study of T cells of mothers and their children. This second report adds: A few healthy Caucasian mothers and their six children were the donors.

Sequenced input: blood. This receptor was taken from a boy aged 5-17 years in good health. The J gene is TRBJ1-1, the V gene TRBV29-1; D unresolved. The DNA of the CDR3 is TGCAGCGTTGAGTTCGGGGTGAACACTGAAGCTTTCTTT. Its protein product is CSVEFGVNTEAFF.